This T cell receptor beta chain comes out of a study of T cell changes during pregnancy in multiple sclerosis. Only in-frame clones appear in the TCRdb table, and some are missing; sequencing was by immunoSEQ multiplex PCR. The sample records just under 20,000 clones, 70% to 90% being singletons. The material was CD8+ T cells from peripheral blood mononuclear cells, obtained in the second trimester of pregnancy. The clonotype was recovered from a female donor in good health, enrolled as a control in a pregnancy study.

In DNA, the CDR3 is TGTGCCAGCAGTCGAACAGGACTGAACACTGAAGCTTTCTTT. It yields the protein CASSRTGLNTEAFF. The J gene is TRBJ1-1, the V gene TRBV27; a possible D gene is TRBD1 (5 bases). V was cut by 5 bases and J by 0 bases, with 10 bases left in between. Per germline, CDR1 MNHEY and CDR2 SMNVEV (reference sequence). The CDR3 loop spans 14 amino acids.